A single sample is the source of the 18 T cell receptor beta chains below, sequenced in a study of beta chain features in type 1 diabetes. Of the isolated RNA, all was reverse transcribed, and so the sequenced material was expressed TCRB transcripts. TCRdb's copy holds only in-frame clones and misses some; the assay was immunoSEQ multiplex PCR. The table shows 680,000 or so clones, with roughly 15% occurring only once. Sequenced material: naive CD4+ T cells from blood. The receptors here all came from a young man in good health.

This clone was seen only a few times. The chain couples TRBV2 to TRBJ1-5; D not certain. This CDR3 has 11 residues. Trimming left V 6 bases short and J 4 bases short, with 4 bases between. Germline CDR1 and CDR2: SNHLY and FYNNEI. The CDR3 loop reads CASSVNQPQHF. The CDR3 DNA reads TGTGCCAGCAGCGTAAATCAGCCCCAGCATTTT. Full variable domain (rest looked up from reference TRBV2 and TRBJ1-5): EPEVTQTPSHQVTQMGQEVILRCVPISNHLYFYWYRQILGQKVEFLVSFYNNEISEKSEIFDDQFSVERPDGSNFTLKIRSTKLEDSAMYFCASSVNQPQHFGDGTRLSIL.

The chain links TRBV5-4 to TRBJ2-5; D may be TRBD1 (6 bases). Trimming removed 9 bases at V and 5 bases at J, with 14 bases between. CDR3 length: 12 residues. Looked up from germline, CDR1 is SGHNT and CDR2 is YYREEE (reference sequence). CDR3 loop: CAIVDSGETQYF. The CDR3 DNA follows: TGTGCCATCGTGGACAGTGGCGAGACCCAGTACTTC.

V and J are TRBV27 and TRBJ2-7; 9 nucleotides agree with TRBD1. Germline lookup yields CDR1 MNHEY and CDR2 SMNVEV (reference sequence). Germline trimming cut 3 bases from V and 5 bases from J; bases unmatched to any gene: 14. The CDR3 length is 17 residues. The CDR3 loop is CASSFAGTGTVVNEQYF. The CDR3 nucleotides are TGTGCCAGCAGTTTTGCTGGGACAGGGACAGTAGTAAACGAGCAGTACTTC.

This clone turned up a few times. The rearrangement uses TRBV6-5 and TRBJ1-5, with TRBD1 identical over 7 bases. The V gene end was trimmed by 8 bases and the J gene end by 2 bases; junction bases not matched to a gene: 9. The CDR3 runs 15 residues. Germline V gene data show CDR1 as MNHEY and CDR2 as SVGAGI. This chain's CDR3 is CASGQGGLGNQPQHF. CDR3 DNA sequence: TGTGCCAGCGGCCAGGGGGGGCTTGGCAATCAGCCCCAGCATTTT.

The chain couples TRBV7-2 to TRBJ2-5; weak D call: TRBD2 (6 bases). TRBJ2-7 matches the DNA end more closely, so the J call is doubtful. This CDR3 contains 17 residues. The germline V gene has CDR1 SGHTA and CDR2 FQGNSA. The CDR3: CASSLEGSGGLPYEQYF. CDR3 bases: TGTGCCAGCAGCTTAGAGGGTAGCGGCGGGTTGCCATACGAGCAGTACTTC.

Concerning this clone itself: Sequence at one end of the junction differs from germline and may be a read error. Other DNA sequences in the same sample also yield this CDR3. The chain carries TRBV7-2 and TRBJ2-1, with D possibly matching TRBD2 (5 bases). This CDR3 spans 11 amino acids. CDR1 SGHTA and CDR2 FQGNSA come from the germline V gene. CDR3: CASSLANEQFF. The CDR3 DNA sequence: TGTGCCAGCAGCCTAGCCAATGAGCAGTTCTTC.

This clone was seen more than once but under ten times. This chain uses TRBV30 with TRBJ2-2; D unresolved. Germline loops: CDR1 GTSNPN, CDR2 SVGIG (reference sequence). Between the trimmed V and J ends, which lost 4 bases and 1 base, there was a span of 7 bases. CDR3 length: 13 residues. The chain's CDR3 is CAWNRMNTGELFF. CDR3 sequence (DNA): TGTGCCTGGAATAGGATGAACACCGGGGAGCTGTTTTTT.

V and J are TRBV12-5 and TRBJ2-1, with 13 bases that match TRBD2. The CDR3 is 22 residues long. J lost 0 bases, V lost 1 base, and 15 bases had no gene match. Germline CDR1 reads LGHNT; CDR2 reads FRNRAP. The CDR3, as DNA: TGTGCTAGTGGTTTGGGCAGGGGGGGACTAGCGGGACAGAGGAGCTCCTACAATGAGCAGTTCTTC. Translating gives CASGLGRGGLAGQRSSYNEQFF.

This clone has more than one count but fewer than ten. V gene TRBV30 combines with J gene TRBJ2-3, with D unclear. The CDR3 totals 14 residues. Germline V lookup: CDR1 GTSNPN, CDR2 SVGIG (reference sequence). Trimming cost V 6 bases and J 1 base, with 14 bases left between them. Here the CDR3 DNA reads TGTGCCTGCCTAATGGCACGCGGCACAGATACGCAGTATTTT. This encodes CACLMARGTDTQYF.

The chain uses TRBV18 and TRBJ2-7, with D possibly being TRBD1 (5 bases). V was clipped by 3 bases and J by 0 bases, with 15 bases between them. This CDR3 has 16 residues. Germline CDR1 reads KGHSH; CDR2 reads LQKENI. This CDR3 reads CASSPGRETDSYEQYF. CDR3 DNA sequence: TGTGCCAGCTCACCCGGGCGTGAGACAGACTCCTACGAGCAGTACTTC.

The sample holds a few counts of this clone. The chain employs TRBV28 and TRBJ2-4; D might be TRBD1 (6 bases). Germline V gives CDR1 MDHEN, CDR2 SYDVKM. Trimming took 3 bases from V and 1 from J, leaving 19 bases between them. The CDR3 runs to 18 residues. The CDR3 sequence is CASSLFPRAGAAKNIQYF. In DNA, the CDR3 is TGTGCCAGCAGTTTGTTCCCCCGGGCAGGGGCTGCCAAAAACATTCAGTACTTC. Full variable domain (remainder filled in from reference TRBV28 and TRBJ2-4): DVKVTQSSRYLVKRTGEKVFLECVQDMDHENMFWYRQDPGLGLRLIYFSYDVKMKEKGDIPEGYSVSREKKERFSLILESASTNQTSMYLCASSLFPRAGAAKNIQYFGAGTRLSVL.

Comment on this clone: Other nucleotide sequences from this sample produce the same CDR3. The V call is TRBV7-2, the J call TRBJ2-2; D perhaps matches TRBD1 (5 bases). The CDR3 has 15 residues. V lost 1 base to trimming and J lost 2 bases, with 8 bases between them. Germline V gene lookup returns CDR1 SGHTA and CDR2 FQGNSA. CDR3 in DNA: TGTGCCAGCAGCTTAGGTCAGGGAAACACCGGGGAGCTGTTTTTT. As protein: CASSLGQGNTGELFF.

This clone was recorded a few times. The chain carries TRBV5-4 and TRBJ2-3; 7 bases map to TRBD1. In germline, CDR1 is SGHNT, CDR2 YYREEE (reference sequence). The CDR3 contains 16 residues. The V gene end was trimmed by 4 bases and the J gene end by 0 bases; junction bases not matched to a gene: 8. The CDR3 region has the DNA TGTGCCAGCAGCATCCCCGGGACAGACAGCACAGATACGCAGTATTTT. This translates into CASSIPGTDSTDTQYF.

This clone appeared a few times. The rearrangement uses TRBV23-1 and TRBJ1-3; perhaps TRBD1 as D (6 bases). TRBV23-1 is an open reading frame whose function is uncertain. V lost 10 bases, J lost 4 bases, and 29 bases lay in between. This CDR3 spans 18 amino acids. Here the CDR3 reads CATIEAASRHRVGNTIYF. In DNA, the CDR3 is TGCGCCACTATCGAAGCAGCTTCGAGGCACAGGGTGGGAAACACCATATATTTT.

The rearrangement links TRBV9 to TRBJ1-1, with 11 nucleotides matching TRBD1. This CDR3 is built from 14 residues. The V gene end was trimmed by 0 bases and the J gene end by 11 bases; junction bases not matched to a gene: 6. Germline CDR1 reads SGDLS; CDR2 reads YYNGEE. DNA for the CDR3: TGTGCCAGCAGCGTAGCCCGGGACAGGGGGATGGCTTTCTTT. Residues: CASSVARDRGMAFF.

This clone was seen a few times. The chain combines TRBV7-2 with TRBJ2-5, with a weak D call TRBD2 (5 bases). The length of the CDR3 is 16 residues. Trimming removed 7 bases from V and 8 bases from J, with 26 bases in between. Germline V CDR1 and CDR2: SGHTA, FQGNSA. CDR3 sequence reads: CASTNAGPSHLGTQYF. As DNA, the CDR3 is TGTGCCAGCACCAATGCGGGCCCCAGTCATCTAGGAACCCAGTACTTC.

This rearrangement joins TRBV7-9 to TRBJ2-2, with 12 nucleotides matching TRBD2. V was clipped by 4 bases and J by 4 bases; unmatched bases: 7. CDR1 is SEHNR and CDR2 is FQNEAQ in the germline V gene (reference sequence). This CDR3 is 17 amino acids long. CDR3 in DNA: TGTGCCAGCAGCTCCCTAGCGGGGGGGCCTCCCACCGGGGAGCTGTTTTTT. Its translation: CASSSLAGGPPTGELFF. The full variable domain, completed using reference TRBV7-9 and TRBJ2-2, is DTGVSQNPRHKITKRGQNVTFRCDPISEHNRLYWYRQTLGQGPEFLTYFQNEAQLEKSRLLSDRFSAERPKGSFSTLEIQRTEQGDSAMYLCASSSLAGGPPTGELFFGEGSRLTVL.

The rearrangement uses TRBV5-1 and TRBJ2-2; the D is unclear. This CDR3 region has 16 residues. Germline V gene sequence: CDR1 SGHRS, CDR2 YFSETQ. V lost 6 bases to trimming and J lost 1 base, with 16 bases between them. The CDR3 DNA reads TGCGCCAGCACCCCTCCTGCGTTAGGGAACACCGGGGAGCTGTTTTTT. It is translated as CASTPPALGNTGELFF.